The 25 T cell receptor beta chains presented below share a single source sample, sequenced in a study of post-analysis software for immune sequencing data. Broader study findings: Higher frequency in patients than in controls was seen for 5 or 6 TRBV segments, with TRBV5-6, TRBV5-1 and TRBV20-1 among them.

Unique-molecular-identifier-tagged TCR beta cDNA libraries were used. From the PCR reads, TCRdb called clonotypes with MiXCR, one entry per CDR3 protein. The sample records 650,000 to 900,000 distinct CDR3 sequences, about half being singletons. These receptors are not linked to any known antigen. The sample consisted of blood. The source is a girl aged 5-17 years with multiple sclerosis.

In this sample, this clonotype turned up a few times. The V call is TRBV28, the J call TRBJ2-5; D not certain. CDR1 and CDR2 (germline): MDHEN, SYDVKM. V was cut by 2 bases and J by 6 bases, with 10 bases left in between. This CDR3 has 13 residues. CDR3: CASSLGLSKTQYF. CDR3 nucleotide sequence: TGTGCCAGCAGTTTAGGCCTTTCGAAGACCCAGTACTTC.

The sample holds a few counts of this clonotype. The CDR3 sequence: CASTGGLQFF. CDR3 nucleotides: TGTGCCAGTACAGGCGGACTGCAGTTCTTC. The J gene is TRBJ2-1, the V gene TRBV7-9; either TRBD1 or TRBD2 may fit D (5 bases each). Germline CDR1 and CDR2: SEHNR and FQNEAQ (reference sequence). Trimming cost V 9 bases and J 12 bases, with 12 bases left between them. This CDR3 is built from 10 residues. Full variable domain (rest looked up from reference TRBV7-9 and TRBJ2-1): DTGVSQNPRHKITKRGQNVTFRCDPISEHNRLYWYRQTLGQGPEFLTYFQNEAQLEKSRLLSDRFSAERPKGSFSTLEIQRTEQGDSAMYLCASTGGLQFFGPGTRLTVL.

This rearrangement joins TRBV20-1 to TRBJ1-1; maybe TRBD1 (6 bases). The CDR3 totals 14 residues. Between the trimmed V and J ends, which lost 3 bases and 4 bases, there was a span of 15 bases. CDR1 is DFQATT, CDR2 SNEGSKA, per germline (reference sequence). CDR3 sequence (DNA): TGCAGTGCTAGTAATGTGGGGGCTGGCACTGAAGCTTTCTTT. It translates to CSASNVGAGTEAFF.

This chain uses TRBV10-3 with TRBJ2-1, with TRBD2 matching over 12 bases. V gave up 7 bases and J gave up 10 bases; unmatched junction bases: 8. CDR1 is ENHRY and CDR2 is SYGVKD in the germline V gene. This CDR3 is built from 14 residues. CDR3 protein: CAIMDHGLAGEQFF. CDR3 bases: TGTGCCATCATGGATCACGGACTAGCGGGGGAGCAGTTCTTC.

The rearrangement links TRBV12-5 to TRBJ1-1; D remains ambiguous. Between the trimmed V and J ends, which lost 3 bases and 4 bases, there was a span of 12 bases. The CDR3 extends over 14 amino acids. Germline V gene data show CDR1 as LGHNT and CDR2 as FRNRAP. CDR3 protein: CASGLDGPGTEAFF. DNA of the CDR3: TGTGCTAGTGGTTTAGACGGTCCGGGCACTGAAGCTTTCTTT.

Only a few counts were recorded for this clonotype. The chain uses TRBV3-1 and TRBJ2-5; 7 bases match TRBD1. The CDR3 sequence is 15 residues long. Germline values: CDR1 LGHDT, CDR2 YNNKEL (reference sequence). With V trimmed by 4 bases and J by 0 bases, 5 bases remained unmatched. CDR3 DNA: TGTGCCAGCAGCCTTACCGGGACAGACCAAGAGACCCAGTACTTC. Residues: CASSLTGTDQETQYF.

This clonotype was seen repeatedly, ten times or more. This chain links TRBV29-1 with TRBJ2-1; no reliable D call. The V end lost 6 bases, the J end lost 6 bases, and 15 bases lay between the germline ends. The germline CDR1 and CDR2 sequences are SQVTM and ANQGSEA. The CDR3 has 13 amino acids. CDR3: CSVEPLGPNEQFF. The DNA for the CDR3 is TGCAGCGTGGAACCACTCGGCCCCAATGAGCAGTTCTTC.

The gene calls are TRBV20-1 and TRBJ2-1; 8 positions match TRBD2. The CDR3 totals 15 residues. Trimming at V came to 3 bases and at J to 3 bases, leaving 7 bases not matched to a gene. Germline V gives CDR1 DFQATT, CDR2 SNEGSKA (reference sequence). The DNA for the CDR3 is TGCAGTGCTAGTCCCACTAGCGGATACTACAATGAGCAGTTCTTC. Protein product: CSASPTSGYYNEQFF.

The V call is TRBV29-1, the J call TRBJ2-1, with 7 bases fitting TRBD1. This CDR3 is built from 12 residues. Per germline, CDR1 SQVTM and CDR2 ANQGSEA. The ends lost 7 bases at V and 6 bases at J; junction bases unmatched: 6. CDR3: CSGGGWSNEQFF. CDR3 bases: TGCAGCGGAGGGGGCTGGAGCAATGAGCAGTTCTTC.

The rearrangement joins TRBV7-2 to TRBJ2-3; a possible D gene is TRBD2 (5 bases). Germline assignment: CDR1 SGHTA and CDR2 FQGNSA. V was cut by 1 base and J by 7 bases, with 15 bases left in between. CDR3 size: 15 residues. CDR3 residues: CASSLDAGGSNTQYF. The CDR3 DNA follows: TGTGCCAGCAGCTTAGACGCCGGAGGAAGTAATACGCAGTATTTT.

This clonotype was seen a handful of times. This sequence joins TRBV12-3 or TRBV12-4 and TRBJ2-7, with TRBD2 identical over 7 bases. CDR3 length: 14 amino acids. V was pared by 3 bases and J by 5 bases, with 7 bases of the junction left unmatched. The CDR3 DNA reads as TGTGCCAGCAGTTTCCGGGACTATGGGGACGAGCAGTACTTC. Its protein is CASSFRDYGDEQYF.

This clonotype has only a few counts. The chain links TRBV20-1 to TRBJ2-3, with a possible D match to TRBD2 (5 bases). The CDR3 runs 14 residues. V was trimmed by 3 bases and J by 2 bases, leaving 12 bases between them. From germline, CDR1 is DFQATT and CDR2 SNEGSKA (reference sequence). CDR3 nucleotides: TGCAGTGCTAGCACCGGGGTGGACACAGATACGCAGTATTTT. Its protein is CSASTGVDTDTQYF.

This clonotype has just one count. One end of the junction varies from germline; a read error may be responsible. This chain uses TRBV7-7 with TRBJ2-1; possible D gene TRBD2, 5 bases. Germline V gives CDR1 SSHAT, CDR2 FNYEAQ (reference sequence). The CDR3 is 15 amino acids. Here the CDR3 DNA reads TGTGCTAGCAGCTTAGAAATGGCGGGCCTCAATGAGCAGTTCTTC. Translation gives CASSLEMAGLNEQFF. Full variable domain (rest looked up from reference TRBV7-7 and TRBJ2-1): GAGVSQSPRYKVTKRGQDVTLRCDPISSHATLYWYQQALGQGPEFLTYFNYEAQPDKSGLPSDRFSAERPEGSISTLTIQRTEQRDSAMYRCASSLEMAGLNEQFFGPGTRLTVL.

This clonotype was detected a few times. The chain carries TRBV12-3 or TRBV12-4 and TRBJ2-3; 9 nucleotides match TRBD1. There are 16 residues in the CDR3. Unmatched junction bases numbered 5, after V lost 1 base and J lost 3 bases. This chain's CDR3 is CASSLGQGVTTDTQYF. The CDR3 bases are TGTGCCAGCAGTTTAGGACAGGGGGTAACAACAGATACGCAGTATTTT.

The genes are TRBV10-3 and TRBJ2-5, with no clear D. The J call is uncertain, as TRBJ2-7 better fits the DNA end. Germline loops: CDR1 ENHRY, CDR2 SYGVKD. The CDR3 length is 16 residues. The CDR3 nucleotides read TGTGCCATCAGTATGGACCGGGCGTCTCTCACCTACGAGCAGTACTTC. It is translated as CAISMDRASLTYEQYF.

As concerns this clonotype: Sequence at one end of the junction differs from germline and may be a read error. The rearrangement uses TRBV20-1 and TRBJ1-6; 9 bases align to TRBD1. Looked up from germline, CDR1 is DFQATT and CDR2 is SNEGSKA (reference sequence). This CDR3 is 13 amino acids long. The CDR3 DNA follows: TGCAGTGCTTGGGACAGGGAAGATTCACCCCCCCACTTT. It is translated as CSAWDREDSPPHF.

The genes are TRBV6-2 or TRBV6-3 and TRBJ2-7; TRBD2 matches at 9 bases. The CDR3 has 18 residues. V trimming: 7 bases; J trimming: 6 bases; junction bases outside the gene matches: 22. Germline CDR1 reads MNHEY; CDR2 reads SVGEGT. The chain's CDR3 is CASTFVRGRSSGAVEQYF. The CDR3 DNA reads as TGTGCCAGCACCTTCGTCCGTGGCCGGTCTAGCGGGGCGGTCGAGCAGTACTTC.

The V call is TRBV11-2, the J call TRBJ2-3; the D is unclear. Between the trimmed V and J ends, which lost 1 base and 6 bases, there was a span of 8 bases. CDR1 is SGHAT, CDR2 FQNNGV, per germline. This CDR3 has 13 amino acids. CDR3 protein: CASSLGQWDTQYF. The CDR3 coding sequence is TGTGCCAGCAGCTTAGGGCAGTGGGATACGCAGTATTTT.

V usage is TRBV20-1 and J usage is TRBJ2-1, with 12 bases fitting TRBD2. Germline V CDR1 and CDR2: DFQATT, SNEGSKA (reference sequence). This CDR3 region has 16 residues. The trim removed 0 bases at V and 3 bases at J, leaving 3 bases unmatched. CDR3 sequence: CSARDRTSGNYNEQFF. The CDR3 DNA sequence: TGCAGTGCTAGAGACCGGACTAGCGGGAACTACAATGAGCAGTTCTTC.

In its sample, this clonotype was seen a few times. The genes are TRBV10-3 and TRBJ1-2, with D uncertain. CDR1 ENHRY and CDR2 SYGVKD come from the germline V gene. The V and J ends lost 1 base and 7 bases respectively, with 4 bases between them. This CDR3 has 11 residues. CDR3 in amino acids: CAISELGGYTF. The CDR3 region has the DNA TGTGCCATCAGTGAGTTGGGTGGCTACACCTTC.

This clonotype was seen only a few times. V usage is TRBV24-1 and J usage is TRBJ2-3, with TRBD2 as a possible D gene (6 bases). The germline gives CDR1 KGHDR, CDR2 SFDVKD. The CDR3 length is 14 residues. Trimming stripped 1 base from V and 8 bases from J, with 12 bases between. CDR3 in amino acids: CATSDFAGQVTQYF. Here the CDR3 DNA reads TGTGCCACCAGTGATTTCGCGGGGCAGGTTACGCAGTATTTT.

On this clonotype itself: Because it lacks the conserved phenylalanine or tryptophan at the end, this CDR3 is likely a read error. It is unclear where the CDR3 begins or ends on the DNA, so no DNA is shown, and the CDR3 is as TCRdb lists it. The chain has TRBV12-3 or TRBV12-4 and TRBJ2-3. The CDR3 is 15 residues long, ends included. CDR3 in amino acids: CASSLGSHSTDAQYS.

This clonotype was seen a few times. V is TRBV20-1 and J is TRBJ2-7, with TRBD1 matching 10 bases. V lost 6 bases, J lost 9 bases, and 11 bases stayed unmatched. The CDR3 length is 13 residues. Germline CDR1 is DFQATT and CDR2 is SNEGSKA (reference sequence). The CDR3: CSARQGAAVGQYF. CDR3 nucleotide sequence: TGCAGTGCACGACAGGGGGCTGCAGTTGGGCAGTACTTC.

There are a few counts of this clonotype. The rearrangement links TRBV7-2 to TRBJ2-3; 8 bases match TRBD2. CDR3 length equals 15 residues. CDR1 and CDR2 from the germline V gene are SGHTA and FQGNSA. Losses at the gene ends were 6 bases for V and 2 bases for J; bases not matched to a gene: 7. CDR3 coding DNA: TGTGCCAGCAGTGCGATAGCGGGGAACACAGATACGCAGTATTTT. Protein sequence: CASSAIAGNTDTQYF.

This clonotype was detected only a few times. This chain connects TRBV28 to TRBJ2-3; 11 bases agree with TRBD2. Looked up from germline, CDR1 is MDHEN and CDR2 is SYDVKM. Losses at the gene ends were 2 bases for V and 1 base for J; bases not matched to a gene: 2. The length of the CDR3 is 16 residues. Written as DNA, the CDR3 is TGTGCCAGCAGTTTACCGACTAGCGGGGGCACAGATACGCAGTATTTT. Translated: CASSLPTSGGTDTQYF.